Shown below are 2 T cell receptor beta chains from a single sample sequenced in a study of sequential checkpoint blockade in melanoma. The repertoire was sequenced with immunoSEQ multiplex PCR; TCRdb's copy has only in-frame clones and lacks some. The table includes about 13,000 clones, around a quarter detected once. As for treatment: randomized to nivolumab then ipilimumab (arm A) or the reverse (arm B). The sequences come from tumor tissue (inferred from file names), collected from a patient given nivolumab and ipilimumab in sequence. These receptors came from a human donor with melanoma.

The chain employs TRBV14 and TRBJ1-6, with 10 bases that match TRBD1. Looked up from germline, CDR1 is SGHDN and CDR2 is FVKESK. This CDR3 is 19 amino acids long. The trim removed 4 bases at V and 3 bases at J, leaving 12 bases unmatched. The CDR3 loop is CASSRGSGTGDNYNSPLHF. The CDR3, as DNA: TGTGCCAGCAGCCGAGGGTCCGGGACAGGGGATAACTATAATTCACCCCTCCACTTT.

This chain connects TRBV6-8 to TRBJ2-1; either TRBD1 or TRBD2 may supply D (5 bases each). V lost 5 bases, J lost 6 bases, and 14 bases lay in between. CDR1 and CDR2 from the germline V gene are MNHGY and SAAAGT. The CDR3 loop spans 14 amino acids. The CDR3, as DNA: TGTGCCAGCAGTGAGGATGAGGGGAGCAATGAGCAGTTCTTC. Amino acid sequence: CASSEDEGSNEQFF.